This entry describes one T cell receptor beta chain. This sample is drawn from a study of blood T cell repertoires in COVID-19. Study-wide context: Samples of COVID-19 (acute and convalescent) were obtained from the United States, Italy and Spain. Sample material is recorded as cDNA or gDNA derived from T cells, B-cell-depleted T cells, or PBMCs.

Study processing details: Amplification from reference gene primers served as the basis for estimated nucleated cell counts. Repertoires were generated with immunoSEQ multiplex PCR, while TCRdb's copy carries only in-frame clones and drops some. V and J calls plus clone size are reproduced from that table; the DNA served to infer D and trimming. The top ten hold roughly 2.2% of the sample, which has around 150,000 clones, more than 75% seen once. Per the germline V gene, CDR1 is MDHEN and CDR2 is SYDVKM. V was shortened by 1 base and J by 5 bases, with 14 bases between the two germline ends. The CDR3 runs 15 residues.

The V gene is TRBV28, the J gene TRBJ1-1; a weak D match, TRBD1 (5 bases). Sequencing used peripheral blood. The source is a man aged 70 or older with acute or convalescent COVID-19. Written as DNA, the CDR3 is TGTGCCAGCAGTTTATTAGGAACAGGAGGGACTGAAGCTTTCTTT. This sequence encodes CASSLLGTGGTEAFF. The full variable domain, rest sourced from reference TRBV28 and TRBJ1-1, is DVKVTQSSRYLVKRTGEKVFLECVQDMDHENMFWYRQDPGLGLRLIYFSYDVKMKEKGDIPEGYSVSREKKERFSLILESASTNQTSMYLCASSLLGTGGTEAFFGQGTRLTVV.